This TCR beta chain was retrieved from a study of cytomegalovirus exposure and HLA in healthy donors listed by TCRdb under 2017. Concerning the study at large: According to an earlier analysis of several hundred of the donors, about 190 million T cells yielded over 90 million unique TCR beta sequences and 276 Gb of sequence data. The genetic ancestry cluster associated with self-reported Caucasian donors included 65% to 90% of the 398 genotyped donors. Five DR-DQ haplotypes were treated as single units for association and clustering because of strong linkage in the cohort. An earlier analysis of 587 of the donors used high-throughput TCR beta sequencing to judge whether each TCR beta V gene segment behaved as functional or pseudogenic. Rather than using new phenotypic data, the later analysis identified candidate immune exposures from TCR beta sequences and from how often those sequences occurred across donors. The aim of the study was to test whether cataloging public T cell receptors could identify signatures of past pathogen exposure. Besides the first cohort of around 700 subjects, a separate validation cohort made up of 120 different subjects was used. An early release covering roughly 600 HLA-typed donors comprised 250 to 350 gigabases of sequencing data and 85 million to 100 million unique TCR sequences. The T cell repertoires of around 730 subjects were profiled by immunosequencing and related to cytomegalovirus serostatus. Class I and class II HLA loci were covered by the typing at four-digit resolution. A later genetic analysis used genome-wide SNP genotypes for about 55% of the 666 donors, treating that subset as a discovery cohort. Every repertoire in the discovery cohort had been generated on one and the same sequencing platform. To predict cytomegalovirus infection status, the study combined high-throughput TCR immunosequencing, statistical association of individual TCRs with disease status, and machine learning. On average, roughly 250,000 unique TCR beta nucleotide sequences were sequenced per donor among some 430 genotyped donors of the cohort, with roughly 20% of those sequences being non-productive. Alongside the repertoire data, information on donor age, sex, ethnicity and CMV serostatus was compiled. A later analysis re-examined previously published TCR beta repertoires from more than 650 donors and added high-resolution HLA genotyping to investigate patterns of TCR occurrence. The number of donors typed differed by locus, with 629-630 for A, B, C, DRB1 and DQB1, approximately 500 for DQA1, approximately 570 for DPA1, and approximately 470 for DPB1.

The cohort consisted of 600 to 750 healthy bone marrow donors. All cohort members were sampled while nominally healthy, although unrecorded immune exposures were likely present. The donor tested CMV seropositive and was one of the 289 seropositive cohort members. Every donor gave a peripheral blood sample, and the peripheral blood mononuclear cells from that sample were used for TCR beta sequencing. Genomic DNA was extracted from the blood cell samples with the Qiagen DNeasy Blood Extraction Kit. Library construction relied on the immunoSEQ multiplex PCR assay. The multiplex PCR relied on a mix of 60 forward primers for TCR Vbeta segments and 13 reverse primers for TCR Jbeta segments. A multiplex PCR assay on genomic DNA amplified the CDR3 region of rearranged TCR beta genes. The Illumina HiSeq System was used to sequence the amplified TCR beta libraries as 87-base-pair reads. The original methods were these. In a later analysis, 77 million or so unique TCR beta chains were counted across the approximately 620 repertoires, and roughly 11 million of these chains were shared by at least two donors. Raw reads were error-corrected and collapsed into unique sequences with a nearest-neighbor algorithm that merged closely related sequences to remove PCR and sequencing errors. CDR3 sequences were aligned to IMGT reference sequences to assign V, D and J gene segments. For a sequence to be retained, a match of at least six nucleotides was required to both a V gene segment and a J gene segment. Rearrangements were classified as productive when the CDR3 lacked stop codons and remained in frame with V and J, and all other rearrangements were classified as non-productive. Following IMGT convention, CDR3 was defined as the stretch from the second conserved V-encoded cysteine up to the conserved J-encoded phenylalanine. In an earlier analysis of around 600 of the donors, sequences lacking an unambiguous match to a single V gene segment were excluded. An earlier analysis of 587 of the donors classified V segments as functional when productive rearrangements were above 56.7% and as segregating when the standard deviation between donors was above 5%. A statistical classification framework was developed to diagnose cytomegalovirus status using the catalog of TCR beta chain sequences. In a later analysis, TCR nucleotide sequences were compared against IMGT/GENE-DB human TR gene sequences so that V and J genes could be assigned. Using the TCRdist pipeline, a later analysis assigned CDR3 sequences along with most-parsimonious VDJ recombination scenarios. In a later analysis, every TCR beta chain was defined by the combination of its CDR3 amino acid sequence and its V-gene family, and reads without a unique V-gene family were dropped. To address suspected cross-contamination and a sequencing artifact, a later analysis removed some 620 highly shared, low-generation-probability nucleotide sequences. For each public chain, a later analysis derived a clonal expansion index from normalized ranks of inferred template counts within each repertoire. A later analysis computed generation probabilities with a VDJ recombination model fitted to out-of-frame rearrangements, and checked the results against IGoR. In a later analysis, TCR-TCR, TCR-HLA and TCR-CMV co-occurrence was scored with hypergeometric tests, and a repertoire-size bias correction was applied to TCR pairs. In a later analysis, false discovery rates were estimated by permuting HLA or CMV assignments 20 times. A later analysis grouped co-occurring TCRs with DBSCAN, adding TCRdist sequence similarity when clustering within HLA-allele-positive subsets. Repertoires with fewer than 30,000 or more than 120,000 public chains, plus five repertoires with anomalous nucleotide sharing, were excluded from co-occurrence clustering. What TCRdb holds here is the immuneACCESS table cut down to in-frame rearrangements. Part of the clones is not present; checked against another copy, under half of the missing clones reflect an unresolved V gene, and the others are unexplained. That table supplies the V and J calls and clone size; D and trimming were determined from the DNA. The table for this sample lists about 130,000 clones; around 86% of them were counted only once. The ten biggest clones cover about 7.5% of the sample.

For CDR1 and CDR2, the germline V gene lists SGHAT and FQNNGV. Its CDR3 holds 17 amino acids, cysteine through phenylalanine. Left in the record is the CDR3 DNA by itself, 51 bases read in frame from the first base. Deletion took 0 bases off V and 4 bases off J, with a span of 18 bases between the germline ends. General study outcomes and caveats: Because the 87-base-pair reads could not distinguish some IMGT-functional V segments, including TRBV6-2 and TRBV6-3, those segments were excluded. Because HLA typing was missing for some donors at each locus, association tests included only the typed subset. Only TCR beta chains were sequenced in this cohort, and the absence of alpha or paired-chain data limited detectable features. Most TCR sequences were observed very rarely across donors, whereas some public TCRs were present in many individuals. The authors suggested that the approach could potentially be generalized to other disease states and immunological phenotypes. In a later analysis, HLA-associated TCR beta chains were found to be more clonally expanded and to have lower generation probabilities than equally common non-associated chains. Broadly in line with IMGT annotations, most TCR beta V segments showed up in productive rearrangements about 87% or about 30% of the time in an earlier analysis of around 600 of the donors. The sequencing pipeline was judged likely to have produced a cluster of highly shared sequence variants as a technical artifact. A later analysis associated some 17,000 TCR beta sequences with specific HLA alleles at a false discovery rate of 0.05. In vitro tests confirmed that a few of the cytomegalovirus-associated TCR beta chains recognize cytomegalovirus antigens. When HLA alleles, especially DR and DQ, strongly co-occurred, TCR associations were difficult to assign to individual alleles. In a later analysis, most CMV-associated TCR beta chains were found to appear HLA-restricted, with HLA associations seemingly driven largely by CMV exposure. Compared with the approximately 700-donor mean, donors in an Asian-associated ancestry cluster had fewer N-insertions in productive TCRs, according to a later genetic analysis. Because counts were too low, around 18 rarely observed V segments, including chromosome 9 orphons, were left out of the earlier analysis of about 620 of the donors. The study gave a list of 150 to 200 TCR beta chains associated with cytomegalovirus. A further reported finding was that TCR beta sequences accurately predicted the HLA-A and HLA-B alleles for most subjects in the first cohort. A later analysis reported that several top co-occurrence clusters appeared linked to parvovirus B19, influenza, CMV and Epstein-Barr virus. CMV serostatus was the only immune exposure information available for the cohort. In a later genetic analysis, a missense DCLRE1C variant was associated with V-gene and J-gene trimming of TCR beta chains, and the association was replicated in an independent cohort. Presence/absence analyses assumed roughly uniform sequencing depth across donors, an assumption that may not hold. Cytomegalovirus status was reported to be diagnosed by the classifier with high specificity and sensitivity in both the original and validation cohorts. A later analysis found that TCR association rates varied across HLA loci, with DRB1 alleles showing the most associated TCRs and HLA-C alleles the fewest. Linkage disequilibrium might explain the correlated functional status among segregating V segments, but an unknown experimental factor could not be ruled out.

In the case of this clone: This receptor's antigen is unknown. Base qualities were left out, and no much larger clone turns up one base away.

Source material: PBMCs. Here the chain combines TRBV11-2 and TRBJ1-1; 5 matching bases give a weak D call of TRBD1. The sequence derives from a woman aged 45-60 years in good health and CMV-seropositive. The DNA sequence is TGTGCCAGCAGCTTAGATCAATGGGGCCAGCCAGTCACTGAAGCTTTCTTT. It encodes CASSLDQWGQPVTEAFF. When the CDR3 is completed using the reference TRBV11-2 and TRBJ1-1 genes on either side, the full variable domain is EAGVAQSPRYKIIEKRQSVAFWCNPISGHATLYWYQQILGQGPKLLIQFQNNGVVDDSQLPKDRFSAERLKGVDSTLKIQPAKLEDSAVYLCASSLDQWGQPVTEAFFGQGTRLTVV.